The text below deals with one T cell receptor (beta chain). Antigen specificity is unknown. V lost 5 bases, J lost 4 bases, and 11 bases lay in between. This CDR3 is built from 13 residues. This sample is part of a study of T cell responses to AZD1222 COVID-19 vaccine. The wider study: Second doses that came at about 4 or about 12 weeks were put together.

TCRdb's copy holds only in-frame clones and misses some; the assay was immunoSEQ multiplex PCR. This table holds some 58,000 clones, over 75% found once. Study-level results: At 160-218 and 743-854, vaccine-associated CD4 TCRs were dominant, and they spanned spike. Possibly, clonal diversity was underestimated; donors were largely white British and included more females. Spike-specific TCR depth and breadth grew after two AZD1222 doses.

This receptor was taken from an adult in good health. The genes are TRBV12-3 or TRBV12-4 and TRBJ1-2; no firm D call. The input for sequencing was peripheral blood, taken on day 0 of AZD1222 vaccination. For the CDR3, the DNA is TGTGCCAGCAGTCTCGTGGGTGGCTATGGCTACACCTTC. Translation: CASSLVGGYGYTF.